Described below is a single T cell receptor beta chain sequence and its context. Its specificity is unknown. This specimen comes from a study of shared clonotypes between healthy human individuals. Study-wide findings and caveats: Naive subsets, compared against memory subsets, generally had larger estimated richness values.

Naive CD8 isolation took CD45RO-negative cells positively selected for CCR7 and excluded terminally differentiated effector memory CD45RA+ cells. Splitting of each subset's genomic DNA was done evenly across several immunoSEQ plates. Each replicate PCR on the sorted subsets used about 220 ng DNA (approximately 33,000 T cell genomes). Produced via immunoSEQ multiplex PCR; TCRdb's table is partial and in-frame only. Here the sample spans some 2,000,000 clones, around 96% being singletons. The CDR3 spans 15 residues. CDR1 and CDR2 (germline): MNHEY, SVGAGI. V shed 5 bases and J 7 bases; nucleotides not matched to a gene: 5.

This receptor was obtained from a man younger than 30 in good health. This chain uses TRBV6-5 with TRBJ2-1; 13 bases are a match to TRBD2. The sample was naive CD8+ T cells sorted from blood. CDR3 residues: CASSRLAGGLNEQFF. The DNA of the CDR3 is TGTGCCAGCAGTCGACTAGCGGGAGGTTTGAATGAGCAGTTCTTC.